The T cell receptor beta chain under discussion was sequenced for a study of blood T cell repertoires in COVID-19. Study summary: Acute-phase and convalescent COVID-19 samples originated in the United States, Italy and Spain. Nucleic acid was either cDNA or gDNA, and it came from T cells, B-cell-depleted T cells, or PBMCs.

Per the authors' pipeline: It was from reference gene primer amplification that nucleated cell counts were estimated. Sequencing used immunoSEQ multiplex PCR; TCRdb keeps in-frame clones, though not all of them. That table is the source of V, J and clone size, and D and trimming were worked out from the DNA. Here the sample spans approximately 24,000 clones, roughly 89% being singletons. This clonotype originated in a woman in her seventies with active COVID-19. Sequenced sample: peripheral blood.

The CDR3 coding sequence is TGTGCCAGTAGTAGAGGAGGATCAGATACGCAGTATTTT. It translates to CASSRGGSDTQYF. The chain recombines TRBV19 with TRBJ2-3; maybe TRBD2 (5 bases). V gave up 4 bases and J gave up 4 bases, with 9 bases separating them. The germline CDR1 and CDR2 sequences are LNHDA and SQIVND (reference sequence). The CDR3 spans 13 residues.